Below are 8 T cell receptor beta chains sequenced from a single sample in a study of PD-1 blockade in classical Hodgkin lymphoma. Time point described: newly diagnosed, previously untreated cHL patient sample. Through magnetic negative selection, CD8+ T cells were separated from PBMCs that had been thawed. The table came from immunoSEQ multiplex PCR; TCRdb's copy has only in-frame clones and leaves some out. The repertoire consists of about 21,000 clones, with more than 75% occurring once and the leading ten covering less than 7.5%. Sequencing input: CD8+ T cells from blood. The receptors were sampled from a human donor with classical Hodgkin lymphoma.

V usage is TRBV7-9 and J usage is TRBJ1-1, with D possibly matching TRBD1 (5 bases). The germline V gene has CDR1 SEHNR and CDR2 FQNEAQ (reference sequence). The CDR3 has 14 amino acids. V was trimmed by 2 bases and J by 0 bases, leaving 7 bases between them. The CDR3 DNA sequence: TGTGCCAGCAGCTTAAGGGGCTTGAACACTGAAGCTTTCTTT. Protein: CASSLRGLNTEAFF.

The rearrangement joins TRBV28 to TRBJ1-1; D call uncertain. The CDR3 covers 12 residues. The germline V and J ends were trimmed by 2 bases and 3 bases, with 4 bases remaining between them. Germline V CDR1 and CDR2: MDHEN, SYDVKM. The CDR3 loop is CASSLPYTEAFF. The CDR3 nucleotides read TGTGCCAGCAGTTTACCCTACACTGAAGCTTTCTTT.

CDR3 residues: CASSLDGLGSYEQYF. CDR3 DNA: TGCGCCAGCAGCTTGGACGGGTTAGGGTCCTACGAGCAGTACTTC. The J gene is TRBJ2-7, the V gene TRBV5-1; D is unclear. This CDR3 contains 15 residues. CDR1 and CDR2 (germline): SGHRS, YFSETQ. The germline V and J ends were trimmed by 0 bases and 1 base, with 11 bases remaining between them.

The rearrangement joins TRBV6-5 to TRBJ2-3; TRBD2 agrees at 10 bases. Germline CDR1 MNHEY, CDR2 SVGAGI. The CDR3 covers 16 residues. J gave up 0 bases and V 4 bases, and 4 bases lay outside the gene matches. The CDR3 DNA reads as TGTGCCAGCAGTTTATCTAGCGGGGGAAGCACAGATACGCAGTATTTT. Translation gives CASSLSSGGSTDTQYF.

CDR3 nucleotides: TGTGCCAGCAGTGATTGGGGTACAGATTCACCCCTCCACTTT. This sequence encodes CASSDWGTDSPLHF. This chain uses TRBV2 with TRBJ1-6; D call uncertain. Germline-derived CDR1 and CDR2 are SNHLY and FYNNEI. V lost 3 bases to trimming and J lost 8 bases, with 11 bases between them. The CDR3 is 14 amino acids.

V and J are TRBV7-9 and TRBJ2-7; the match to TRBD1 covers 7 bases. The CDR3 extends over 14 amino acids. Germline V gene sequence: CDR1 SEHNR, CDR2 FQNEAQ (reference sequence). Trimming cost V 4 bases and J 3 bases; bases outside gene matches: 6. The CDR3 spells CASSSGTAYYEQYF. The DNA for the CDR3 is TGTGCCAGCAGCTCCGGGACAGCCTACTACGAGCAGTACTTC.

V and J are TRBV6-6 and TRBJ1-1; the match to TRBD1 covers 10 bases. Looked up from germline, CDR1 is MNHNY and CDR2 is SVGAGI (reference sequence). J lost 1 base, V lost 6 bases, and 8 bases had no gene match. The CDR3 totals 16 residues. The CDR3 protein is CASSPWDRGQNTEAFF. Written as DNA, the CDR3 is TGTGCCAGCAGCCCCTGGGACAGGGGCCAGAACACTGAAGCTTTCTTT.

This clone was seen a single time. This chain uses TRBV28 with TRBJ2-1, with TRBD2 matching 8 bases. There are 17 residues in the CDR3. V was clipped by 6 bases and J by 2 bases; unmatched bases: 12. Germline assignment: CDR1 MDHEN and CDR2 SYDVKM. CDR3 loop: CASSRTSAGVTYNEQFF. The CDR3 region has the DNA TGTGCCAGCAGCAGAACTTCAGCGGGAGTTACCTACAATGAGCAGTTCTTC.